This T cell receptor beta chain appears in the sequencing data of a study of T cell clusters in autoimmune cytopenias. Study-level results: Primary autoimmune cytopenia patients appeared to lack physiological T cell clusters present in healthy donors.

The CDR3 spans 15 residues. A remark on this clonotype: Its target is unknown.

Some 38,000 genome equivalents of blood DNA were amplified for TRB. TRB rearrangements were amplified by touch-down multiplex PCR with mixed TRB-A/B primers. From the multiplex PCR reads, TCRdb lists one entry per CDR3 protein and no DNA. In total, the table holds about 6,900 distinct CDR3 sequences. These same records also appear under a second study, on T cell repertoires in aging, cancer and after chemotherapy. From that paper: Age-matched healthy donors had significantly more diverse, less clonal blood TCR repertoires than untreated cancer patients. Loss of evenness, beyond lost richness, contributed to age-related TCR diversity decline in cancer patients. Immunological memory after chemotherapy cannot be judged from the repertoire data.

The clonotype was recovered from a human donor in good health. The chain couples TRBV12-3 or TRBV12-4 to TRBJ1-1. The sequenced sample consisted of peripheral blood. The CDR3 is CASRQSRRANTEAFF.